This T cell receptor beta chain was documented in a study of CD8 T cells in ankylosing spondylitis. Study-level results: Relatively rare in peripheral blood, disease-linked clones were also CD8+. Typical of ankylosing spondylitis blood, it appeared, was a TCR beta motif of under 10 highly homologous variants.

This CDR3 contains 15 residues. V lost 5 bases to trimming and J lost 5 bases; unmatched junction nucleotides: 8. Germline CDR1 reads SGHTA; CDR2 reads FQGNSA. Each CDR3 protein gets one entry after TCRdb re-called the 5' RACE reads with MiXCR. The data show 250,000 to 350,000 distinct CDR3 sequences, approximately 8.2% seen once. This clonotype occurred a few times. What it binds is not known. What was sequenced was blood, either unsorted or a sorted T cell fraction (not recorded which). The clonotype comes from a male donor with ankylosing spondylitis. The chain uses TRBV7-2 and TRBJ1-5; 8 bases align to TRBD1. CDR3 sequence reads: CASSPRAGGDQPQHF. The CDR3 DNA follows: TGTGCCAGCAGCCCCCGGGCAGGGGGCGATCAGCCCCAGCATTTT. The full variable domain, with the rest looked up from reference TRBV7-2 and TRBJ1-5, is GAGVSQSPSNKVTEKGKDVELRCDPISGHTALYWYRQSLGQGLEFLIYFQGNSAPDKSGLPSDRFSAERTGGSVSTLTIQRTQQEDSAVYLCASSPRAGGDQPQHFGDGTRLSIL.